The 26 T cell receptor beta chains reported below all come from one sample, sequenced in a study of cytomegalovirus exposure and HLA in healthy donors. A multiplex PCR was run with 60 Vbeta primers and 13 Jbeta primers. The data were produced by immunoSEQ multiplex PCR, yet TCRdb's version contains in-frame clones alone and is incomplete. Recorded for this sample: around 130,000 clones. Source material: PBMCs. Receptors originate from a woman aged 55-70 years in good health and CMV-seronegative.

The chain recombines TRBV10-3 with TRBJ2-3, with D possibly matching TRBD1 (6 bases). The CDR3 has 15 amino acids. CDR1 and CDR2 from the germline V gene are ENHRY and SYGVKD. Trimming took 7 bases from V and 2 from J, leaving 16 bases between them. The DNA for the CDR3 is TGTGCCATCACTTTAGGGGGATCGCCCACAGATACGCAGTATTTT. It is translated as CAITLGGSPTDTQYF.

The chain is built from TRBV4-1 and TRBJ2-5, with D perhaps matching TRBD2 (7 bases). The V gene's germline CDR1 is MGHRA and CDR2 YSYEKL. Trimming removed 1 base from V and 1 base from J, with 16 bases in between. This CDR3 spans 17 amino acids. The CDR3 region is CASSQGILGGLQETQYF. The CDR3 DNA reads TGCGCCAGCAGCCAAGGGATACTCGGGGGGCTCCAAGAGACCCAGTACTTC.

The chain carries TRBV11-2 and TRBJ1-5, with D maybe TRBD1 (6 bases). V was shortened by 5 bases and J by 0 bases, with 11 bases between the two germline ends. Germline V gene data show CDR1 as SGHAT and CDR2 as FQNNGV. CDR3 length: 15 residues. The CDR3 sequence: CASSNDRYSNQPQHF. The DNA of the CDR3 is TGTGCCAGCAGCAACGACAGGTATAGCAATCAGCCCCAGCATTTT.

Written as DNA, the CDR3 is TGTGCCAGCAGCTTTATGGGACAGGGGGTCGACTATGGCTACACCTTC. Amino acids: CASSFMGQGVDYGYTF. V and J are TRBV28 and TRBJ1-2; 11 bases are a match to TRBD1. Per germline, CDR1 MDHEN and CDR2 SYDVKM. V lost 6 bases and J lost 3; bases outside the gene matches: 9. This CDR3 is 16 amino acids long.

Of note for this clone: Distinct nucleotide sequences in the sample also encode this CDR3. V gene TRBV5-1 combines with J gene TRBJ2-3, with 8 bases lining up with TRBD1. With V trimmed by 2 bases and J by 2 bases, 4 bases remained unmatched. The CDR3 covers 15 residues. Germline V CDR1 and CDR2: SGHRS, YFSETQ. The DNA for the CDR3 is TGCGCCAGCAGCTTAGGACAGGGCCCCACAGATACGCAGTATTTT. Translated, it gives CASSLGQGPTDTQYF.

This rearrangement joins TRBV19 to TRBJ2-1; 10 bases line up with TRBD2. The CDR3 runs 13 residues. Germline loops: CDR1 LNHDA, CDR2 SQIVND (reference sequence). The V segment lost 5 bases and the J segment 6 bases; nucleotides outside the gene matches: 1. In DNA, the CDR3 is TGTGCCAGTAGTGCTAGCGGGAGCAATGAGCAGTTCTTC. Residues: CASSASGSNEQFF.

The genes are TRBV6-1 and TRBJ2-1, with D uncertain. The CDR3 length is 14 residues. Looked up from germline, CDR1 is MNHNS and CDR2 is SASEGT. V lost 5 bases and J 7 bases, leaving 15 bases between the germline ends. The chain's CDR3 is CASSLSFSVNEQFF. The CDR3 DNA reads as TGTGCCAGCAGTTTGTCTTTCTCTGTGAATGAGCAGTTCTTC.

J is TRBJ2-1 and V is TRBV5-1, with TRBD2 as a possible D gene (6 bases). This CDR3 contains 16 residues. Between the trimmed V and J ends, which lost 1 base and 0 bases, there was a span of 11 bases. Germline-derived CDR1 and CDR2 are SGHRS and YFSETQ. CDR3: CASSLRRDLSYNEQFF. The CDR3, as DNA: TGCGCCAGCAGCTTGCGGCGGGACCTCTCCTACAATGAGCAGTTCTTC.

The chain employs TRBV19 and TRBJ2-2; D remains ambiguous. V shed 3 bases and J shed 4 bases, with 6 bases lying between them. Germline CDR1 LNHDA, CDR2 SQIVND (reference sequence). The CDR3 has 13 residues. CDR3 nucleotides: TGTGCCAGTAGTATCCAGGTCACCGGGGAGCTGTTTTTT. It specifies CASSIQVTGELFF.

A word on this clone: At the DNA level, this CDR3 is encoded by other sequences in the same sample as well. The V gene is TRBV6-5, the J gene TRBJ1-2; the D gene is possibly TRBD1 (5 bases). V lost 3 bases and J lost 2, with 7 bases in between. The CDR3 runs 13 residues. CDR1 and CDR2 from the germline V gene are MNHEY and SVGAGI. The CDR3 DNA reads as TGTGCCAGCAGTTATGACAGAAACTATGGCTACACCTTC. Translated, it gives CASSYDRNYGYTF.

The chain recombines TRBV18 with TRBJ2-6; 9 nucleotides line up with TRBD1. The CDR3 sequence is 16 residues long. The germline V gene has CDR1 KGHSH and CDR2 LQKENI. V was clipped by 3 bases and J by 1 base; unmatched bases: 1. CDR3 bases: TGTGCCAGCTCACCGACAGGGGGTTCTGGGGCCAACGTCCTGACTTTC. Protein sequence: CASSPTGGSGANVLTF.

The V gene is TRBV11-2, the J gene TRBJ1-2; D perhaps matches TRBD1 (6 bases). Germline values: CDR1 SGHAT, CDR2 FQNNGV. This CDR3 is built from 17 residues. V lost 3 bases and J 4 bases, leaving 21 bases between the germline ends. CDR3 DNA sequence: TGTGCCAGCAGCTTTACAGGGTTCGGTCAGTCATCCTATGGCTACACCTTC. Protein product: CASSFTGFGQSSYGYTF.

The chain joins TRBV19 to TRBJ2-3; D is perhaps TRBD1 (5 bases). CDR1 LNHDA and CDR2 SQIVND come from the germline V gene (reference sequence). V was trimmed by 6 bases and J by 1 base, leaving 14 bases between them. The CDR3 runs 15 residues. CDR3 nucleotides: TGTGCCAGTAGCCCAGCGTCCAGGGGCACAGATACGCAGTATTTT. It translates to CASSPASRGTDTQYF.

The chain is built from TRBV5-1 and TRBJ1-3, with TRBD1 matching 7 bases. The CDR3 loop spans 14 amino acids. Germline lookup yields CDR1 SGHRS and CDR2 YFSETQ. V gave up 4 bases and J gave up 4 bases; unmatched junction bases: 5. In DNA form, the CDR3 reads TGCGCCAGCAGCCCGGGACAGATCGGAAACACCATATATTTT. Protein: CASSPGQIGNTIYF.

The genes are TRBV27 and TRBJ2-1, with 7 nucleotides matching TRBD1. This CDR3 is built from 15 residues. V lost 3 bases, J lost 4 bases, and 6 bases stayed unmatched. The germline CDR1 and CDR2 sequences are MNHEY and SMNVEV (reference sequence). In nucleotides, the CDR3 is TGTGCCAGCAGTTTGGCGTCCAGGGGGTACAATGAGCAGTTCTTC. This codes for CASSLASRGYNEQFF.

The rearrangement links TRBV28 to TRBJ2-7, with 7 positions matching TRBD1. The germline V gene encodes CDR1 MDHEN and CDR2 SYDVKM. J lost 3 bases, V lost 6 bases, and 8 bases had no gene match. The CDR3 is 14 residues long. CDR3 sequence (DNA): TGTGCCAGCAGCCTTCCCCCAGGGGGCTACGAGCAGTACTTC. Translation gives CASSLPPGGYEQYF.

The chain recombines TRBV9 with TRBJ2-3, with TRBD2 identical over 7 bases. Germline CDR1 is SGDLS and CDR2 is YYNGEE. Trimming removed 4 bases from V and 4 bases from J; junction bases left unmatched: 15. The length of the CDR3 is 17 residues. CDR3 nucleotides: TGTGCCAGCAGCCCCCAGTTTGGACTAGGGATACCAGATACGCAGTATTTT. Encoded protein: CASSPQFGLGIPDTQYF.

The V call is TRBV5-4, the J call TRBJ2-1; D is unclear. The CDR3 extends over 13 amino acids. Trimming pared 0 bases from V and 6 bases from J, leaving 7 bases between. The germline gives CDR1 SGHNT, CDR2 YYREEE (reference sequence). Written as DNA, the CDR3 is TGTGCCAGCAGCTTGGCCTCCCTCAATGAGCAGTTCTTC. Protein product: CASSLASLNEQFF.

The genes are TRBV4-1 and TRBJ1-2; 10 nucleotides line up with TRBD1. The CDR3 has 14 residues. CDR1 and CDR2 (germline): MGHRA, YSYEKL. The V and J ends lost 5 bases and 8 bases, in that order; junction bases with no gene match: 8. In nucleotides, the CDR3 is TGCGCCAGCAGCACCAGACAGGGGGCGGACGGCTACACCTTC. This codes for CASSTRQGADGYTF.

The chain joins TRBV6-1 to TRBJ1-5; 10 bases map to TRBD1. Germline CDR1 and CDR2: MNHNS and SASEGT. The CDR3 extends over 14 amino acids. V was clipped by 6 bases and J by 5 bases; unmatched bases: 4. For the CDR3, the DNA is TGTGCCAGCAGCCCCGACAGGGGGCATCAGCCCCAGCATTTT. Translation: CASSPDRGHQPQHF.

The rearrangement uses TRBV28 and TRBJ1-2; D might be TRBD1 (6 bases). This CDR3 is built from 14 residues. The germline CDR1 and CDR2 sequences are MDHEN and SYDVKM. Trimming took off 8 bases at V and 2 bases at J, with 15 bases between the two ends. The CDR3 coding sequence is TGTGCCAGCGATCCGTCCGGGACAAACTATGGCTACACCTTC. Translating gives CASDPSGTNYGYTF.

The chain couples TRBV6-5 to TRBJ2-1, with D unresolved. V shed 10 bases and J shed 5 bases, with 15 bases lying between them. Germline V lookup: CDR1 MNHEY, CDR2 SVGAGI. This CDR3 has 13 amino acids. CDR3 region: CATNKELNNEQFF. The CDR3 DNA sequence: TGTGCCACAAATAAGGAACTAAACAATGAGCAGTTCTTC.

This rearrangement joins TRBV5-6 to TRBJ1-5, with D perhaps TRBD1 (6 bases). The CDR3 length is 14 residues. Trimming removed 0 bases from V and 4 bases from J, with 8 bases in between. Germline V gene sequence: CDR1 SGHDT, CDR2 YYEEEE. The CDR3 is CASSLDRANQPQHF. The CDR3 region has the DNA TGTGCCAGCAGCTTGGACAGGGCGAATCAGCCCCAGCATTTT.

The rearrangement links TRBV30 to TRBJ2-1, with D uncertain. In germline, CDR1 is GTSNPN, CDR2 SVGIG (reference sequence). Trimming stripped 0 bases from V and 6 bases from J, with 12 bases between. This CDR3 comprises 14 residues. The CDR3 protein is CAWSVRMTPNEQFF. CDR3 DNA sequence: TGTGCCTGGAGTGTACGTATGACTCCCAATGAGCAGTTCTTC.

CDR3 sequence reads: CASSLVAKPYEQYF. Here the CDR3 DNA reads TGTGCCAGCAGTTTAGTTGCGAAACCCTACGAGCAGTACTTC. The genes are TRBV27 and TRBJ2-7; D ambiguous. The CDR3 totals 14 residues. Germline V gene lookup returns CDR1 MNHEY and CDR2 SMNVEV (reference sequence). V lost 2 bases and J 2 bases, leaving 10 bases between the germline ends.

The chain uses TRBV28 and TRBJ2-7; 7 bases map to TRBD1. The CDR3 spans 14 residues. Per germline, CDR1 MDHEN and CDR2 SYDVKM. V was clipped by 3 bases and J by 4 bases; unmatched bases: 6. CDR3 DNA sequence: TGTGCCAGCAGTTTGGGGACAGTGGGGTACGAGCAGTACTTC. Protein: CASSLGTVGYEQYF. The full variable domain, completed using reference TRBV28 and TRBJ2-7, is DVKVTQSSRYLVKRTGEKVFLECVQDMDHENMFWYRQDPGLGLRLIYFSYDVKMKEKGDIPEGYSVSREKKERFSLILESASTNQTSMYLCASSLGTVGYEQYFGPGTRLTVT.